This TCR beta chain was documented in a study of T cell responses to AZD1222 COVID-19 vaccine. Study-level results: After two AZD1222 doses, spike-specific TCR breadth and depth rose versus day 0. Females made up more of the donors, who were largely white British, and clonal diversity may have come out too low. CD4 TCRs associated with vaccination spanned spike, dominating at 160-218 and 743-854. Sampled repertoires all dated from after the peak T cell response.

Sequenced by immunoSEQ multiplex PCR; TCRdb stores in-frame clones only, minus some. The sample has about 150,000 clones, under 95% seen once; the top ten hold approximately 3.5%. A single count supports this clone. Its antigen is still unknown. The CDR3 totals 12 residues. Per germline, CDR1 SGHNT and CDR2 YYREEE (reference sequence). Between the trimmed V and J ends, which lost 1 base and 3 bases, there was a span of 5 bases. The specimen comprised peripheral blood, sampled 28 days after the second AZD1222 dose. This TCR derives from an adult who received the AZD1222 COVID-19 vaccine. The V call is TRBV5-4, the J call TRBJ2-7; D ambiguous. The CDR3 DNA reads TGTGCCAGCAGCTTGCACGACTACGAGCAGTACTTC. This translates into CASSLHDYEQYF.